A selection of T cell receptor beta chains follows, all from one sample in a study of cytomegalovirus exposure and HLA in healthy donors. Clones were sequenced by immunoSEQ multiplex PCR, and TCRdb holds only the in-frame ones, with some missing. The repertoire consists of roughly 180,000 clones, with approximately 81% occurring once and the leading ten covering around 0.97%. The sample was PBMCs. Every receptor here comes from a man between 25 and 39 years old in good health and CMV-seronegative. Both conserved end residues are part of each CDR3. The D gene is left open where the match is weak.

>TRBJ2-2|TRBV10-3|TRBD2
CAISLAGSTNTGELFF
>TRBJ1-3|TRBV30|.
CAWSPLRVSGNTIYF
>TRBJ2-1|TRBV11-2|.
CASSLDSNEQFF
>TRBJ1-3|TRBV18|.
CASSPSIIQSGNTIYF
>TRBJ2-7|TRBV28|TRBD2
CASSLSGSSYEQYF
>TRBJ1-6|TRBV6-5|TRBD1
CASSYRGSPLHF
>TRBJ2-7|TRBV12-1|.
CASSCDSYEQYF
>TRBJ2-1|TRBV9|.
CASGEQGLAAFYNEQFF
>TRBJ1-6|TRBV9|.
CASSPGPGPNSPLHF
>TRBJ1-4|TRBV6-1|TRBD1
CASIRDRGEKLFF
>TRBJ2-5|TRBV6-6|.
CASSYRPAETQYF
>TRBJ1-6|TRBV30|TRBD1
CAWRLGGYSWNSPLHF
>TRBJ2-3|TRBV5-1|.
CASSLGQTGDTQYF
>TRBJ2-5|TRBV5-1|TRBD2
CASSLAGGEETQYF
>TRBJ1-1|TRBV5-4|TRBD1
CASSRLWTGTSNTEAFF
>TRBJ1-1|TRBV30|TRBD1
CAWKTGGDTEAFF
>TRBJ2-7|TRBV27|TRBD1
CASKKLTGQGRYEQYF